This paragraph covers one TCR beta chain sequence. This sample is part of a study of blood T cell repertoires in COVID-19. Germline trimming cut 7 bases from V and 4 bases from J; bases unmatched to any gene: 8. The germline gives CDR1 SQVTM, CDR2 ANQGSEA. CDR3 length: 13 amino acids. The method was immunoSEQ multiplex PCR; TCRdb's version includes in-frame clones alone and lacks a portion of them. This table has some 220,000 clones, about 81% appearing once. The clonotype was recovered from a woman aged 70 to 79 with COVID-19, enrolled during active disease. The rearrangement uses TRBV29-1 and TRBJ1-2, with TRBD1 identical over 8 bases. The source material was peripheral blood. This CDR3 is CSAIPGTGYGYTF. The CDR3 coding sequence is TGCAGCGCTATACCCGGGACAGGCTATGGCTACACCTTC. The whole variable domain, filled in from reference TRBV29-1 and TRBJ1-2, reads SAVISQKPSRDICQRGTSLTIQCQVDSQVTMMFWYRQQPGQSLTLIATANQGSEATYESGFVIDKFPISRPNLTFSTLTVSNMSPEDSSIYLCSAIPGTGYGYTFGSGTRLTVV.